This is a list of T cell receptor beta chains from one sample in a study of blood T cells in healthy people across ages. TCRdb processed the 5' RACE reads anew with MiXCR; each CDR3 protein has one entry. Of just under 750,000 distinct CDR3 sequences listed, about a fifth are singletons. Sequencing was done on a sample of blood. These receptors were taken from a man between 70 and 80 years old in good health. Both conserved end residues are trimmed from each CDR3. Fields, in order: V gene, J gene, CDR3 protein.

V gene: TRBV5-1; J gene: TRBJ2-1; CDR3 protein: ASSLAVGRANEQF
V gene: TRBV5-1; J gene: TRBJ1-1; CDR3 protein: ASSRGTGGQTEAF
V gene: TRBV10-3; J gene: TRBJ1-2; CDR3 protein: AISESTEWWNYGYT
V gene: TRBV29-1; J gene: TRBJ2-2; CDR3 protein: STENTGELF
V gene: TRBV20-1; J gene: TRBJ1-3; CDR3 protein: SAPLDRPGNTIY
V gene: TRBV7-2; J gene: TRBJ2-3; CDR3 protein: ASSLELALSTDTQY
V gene: TRBV7-6; J gene: TRBJ1-4; CDR3 protein: ASSLAQGLSEKLF
V gene: TRBV12-3/TRBV12-4; J gene: TRBJ2-3; CDR3 protein: ASSATTYAQY
V gene: TRBV6-1; J gene: TRBJ1-1; CDR3 protein: ASTYSGNTEAF
V gene: TRBV4-1; J gene: TRBJ1-1; CDR3 protein: ASSWGSGRVNTEAF
V gene: TRBV5-6; J gene: TRBJ2-1; CDR3 protein: ASSFGTGAFNEQF
V gene: TRBV6-6; J gene: TRBJ1-1; CDR3 protein: ASGDLPEAF
V gene: TRBV20-1; J gene: TRBJ2-1; CDR3 protein: SARWREGYNEQF
V gene: TRBV12-3/TRBV12-4; J gene: TRBJ2-1; CDR3 protein: ASSVAGGHNEQF
V gene: TRBV20-1; J gene: TRBJ1-4; CDR3 protein: SARDPGGGDEKLF
V gene: TRBV7-8; J gene: TRBJ2-3; CDR3 protein: ASSPLGQSDTQY
V gene: TRBV14; J gene: NA; CDR3 protein: ASSQVSLNEQF
V gene: TRBV19; J gene: TRBJ2-7; CDR3 protein: ANPGPRDEQY
V gene: TRBV12-3/TRBV12-4; J gene: TRBJ2-7; CDR3 protein: ASSTHRAGVGYEQY
V gene: TRBV5-5; J gene: TRBJ2-3; CDR3 protein: ASSFFTGGTDTQY
V gene: TRBV20-1; J gene: TRBJ1-2; CDR3 protein: SARADPQASGYT
V gene: TRBV24-1; J gene: TRBJ2-1; CDR3 protein: ATSDPHGQDRHNEQF
V gene: TRBV29-1; J gene: TRBJ1-3; CDR3 protein: SVKTGRSSGNTIY
V gene: TRBV3-1; J gene: TRBJ2-7; CDR3 protein: ASSQGWSSGVYEQY
V gene: TRBV5-1; J gene: TRBJ2-5; CDR3 protein: ASSHRDDGKTQY
V gene: TRBV11-3; J gene: TRBJ2-1; CDR3 protein: ASSLGTSWEQF
V gene: TRBV18; J gene: TRBJ2-2; CDR3 protein: ASSPPGARTGELF
V gene: TRBV19; J gene: TRBJ2-1; CDR3 protein: ASGQGAETRY
V gene: TRBV20-1; J gene: TRBJ2-7; CDR3 protein: SARVGTDFYEQY